The entry below gives a single T cell receptor beta chain sequence along with its context. The data were taken from a study of blood T cell repertoires in COVID-19. Turning to the study itself: T cells, B-cell-depleted T cells, or PBMCs supplied cDNA or gDNA.

The CDR3 loop spans 16 amino acids. CDR1 is KGHSH and CDR2 is LQKENI in the germline V gene. V lost 6 bases to trimming and J lost 5 bases, with 22 bases between them. Per the original methods: Reference gene primer amplification in the assay estimated nucleated cell counts. The repertoire was sequenced with immunoSEQ multiplex PCR; TCRdb's copy has only in-frame clones and lacks some. That table supplies the V and J calls and clone size; D and trimming were determined from the DNA. The sample consists of about 78,000 clones, 85% to 90% of them appearing once. This sequence joins TRBV18 and TRBJ1-1; D may be TRBD1 (6 bases). Input material: peripheral blood. The receptor's source is a woman older than 75 with active or convalescent COVID-19. The CDR3 bases are TGTGCCAGCTCCCCCTGGGACACCCAACTTGGGACTGAAGCTTTCTTT. Translation: CASSPWDTQLGTEAFF.